What follows are 8 T cell receptor beta chains derived from one specimen sequenced in a study of Graves' ophthalmopathy and Graves' hyperthyroidism. RNA transcripts were the source from which TCR beta CDR3 regions were amplified. First-round RT-PCR relied on HTBI primers, and a second-round multiplex PCR came next. TCRdb itself ran the multiplex PCR reads through MiXCR, one entry per CDR3 protein. Of 400,000 or so distinct CDR3 sequences in the sample, 15% were seen once. Material for sequencing was peripheral blood. These receptors were taken from a young woman with stable Graves' hyperthyroidism.

In this sample, this clonotype turned up many times. This chain uses TRBV5-1 with TRBJ2-2; 9 bases are a match to TRBD2. Germline V gene sequence: CDR1 SGHRS, CDR2 YFSETQ. This CDR3 spans 15 amino acids. V lost 0 bases, J lost 5 bases, and 2 bases stayed unmatched. The chain's CDR3 is CASSLDLAGTGELFF. The CDR3 coding sequence is TGCGCCAGCAGCTTGGATCTAGCGGGGACCGGGGAGCTGTTTTTT. Full variable domain (missing parts from reference TRBV5-1 and TRBJ2-2): KAGVTQTPRYLIKTRGQQVTLSCSPISGHRSVSWYQQTPGQGLQFLFEYFSETQRNKGNFPGRFSGRQFSNSRSEMNVSTLELGDSALYLCASSLDLAGTGELFFGEGSRLTVL.

In its sample, this clonotype was seen many times. The V call is TRBV7-2, the J call TRBJ1-1; D uncertain. Trimming shortened V by 1 base and J by 5 bases, and 8 bases separated the two germline ends. Germline CDR1 and CDR2: SGHTA and FQGNSA. The CDR3 is 13 amino acids. CDR3 sequence (DNA): TGTGCCAGCAGCTTAGTTGACTGGACTGAAGCTTTCTTT. Its protein product is CASSLVDWTEAFF.

This clonotype was picked up many times. The chain combines TRBV19 with TRBJ2-7; 10 positions match TRBD1. The germline CDR1 and CDR2 sequences are LNHDA and SQIVND (reference sequence). The J segment lost 5 bases and the V segment lost 6 bases, leaving 4 bases of the junction unmatched. The length of the CDR3 is 13 residues. CDR3 sequence (DNA): TGTGCCAGTAGCCGGGACAGGGGACACGAGCAGTACTTC. The encoded protein is CASSRDRGHEQYF. Full variable domain (rest looked up from reference TRBV19 and TRBJ2-7): DGGITQSPKYLFRKEGQNVTLSCEQNLNHDAMYWYRQDPGQGLRLIYYSQIVNDFQKGDIAEGYSVSREKKESFPLTVTSAQKNPTAFYLCASSRDRGHEQYFGPGTRLTVT.

This clonotype occurred many times. The rearrangement joins TRBV4-2 to TRBJ2-5; D unclear. The CDR3 loop spans 12 amino acids. Germline V gene sequence: CDR1 LGHNA, CDR2 YNFKEQ. V lost 0 bases and J 5 bases, leaving 4 bases between the germline ends. CDR3 protein: CASSQDVETQYF. The CDR3 nucleotides are TGTGCCAGCAGCCAAGATGTCGAGACCCAGTACTTC.

The chain uses TRBV5-1 and TRBJ2-7; no definite D call. CDR3 length equals 14 residues. Germline lookup yields CDR1 SGHRS and CDR2 YFSETQ. V lost 5 bases and J 1 base, leaving 13 bases between the germline ends. This CDR3 reads CASSIQGSSYEQYF. The CDR3 DNA follows: TGCGCCAGCAGTATCCAAGGATCTTCCTACGAGCAGTACTTC.

At least ten counts were recorded for this clonotype. The chain combines TRBV10-3 with TRBJ1-2; 9 positions match TRBD1. The CDR3 consists of 13 residues. Germline lookup yields CDR1 ENHRY and CDR2 SYGVKD. Trimming took 4 bases from V and 5 from J; bases not matched to a gene: 2. The CDR3 is CAISGTGVYGYTF. The CDR3 DNA reads TGTGCCATCAGTGGGACAGGGGTATATGGCTACACCTTC.

The table lists this clonotype with many counts. The J gene is TRBJ2-2, the V gene TRBV7-8; 7 positions agree with TRBD1. Germline loops: CDR1 SGHVS, CDR2 FQNEAQ. This CDR3 is 15 amino acids long. The junction had 2 bases not matched to a gene; V was cut back by 3 bases and J by 1 base. CDR3 protein: CASSLGQMNTGELFF. CDR3 sequence (DNA): TGTGCCAGCAGCTTGGGACAGATGAACACCGGGGAGCTGTTTTTT.

The sample holds many counts of this clonotype. The chain uses TRBV12-5 and TRBJ1-4, with D possibly being TRBD1 (5 bases). This CDR3 comprises 14 residues. The germline V gene has CDR1 LGHNT and CDR2 FRNRAP. V lost 6 bases to trimming and J lost 4 bases, with 12 bases between them. The CDR3 DNA sequence: TGTGCTAGTGGCCGGGGACTAAATAATGAAAAACTGTTTTTT. This translates into CASGRGLNNEKLFF.